These 10 T cell receptor beta chains share one sample of origin, sequenced in a study of cytomegalovirus exposure and HLA in healthy donors (dated by TCRdb to between 2016 and 2019). The library relied on the immunoSEQ multiplex PCR assay. A mixture of 60 forward primers for TCR Vbeta segments and 13 reverse primers for TCR Jbeta segments was used in the multiplex PCR. TCRdb holds this immuneACCESS table with in-frame rearrangements only. Some clones are missing; in checked studies, unresolved V genes explain under half, and the rest has no known cause. This sample is represented by approximately 130,000 clones; around three quarters of them were singletons. The ten largest make up around 3.7% of the sample. The source material was PBMCs. Receptors were obtained from a man in his thirties or forties in good health and CMV-seronegative.

The CDR3 region has the DNA TGTGCCAGCCGCGTGACCGGGGGGACGCTTATGACTGAAGCTTTCTTT. Its protein is CASRVTGGTLMTEAFF. The chain is built from TRBV25-1 and TRBJ1-1; possible D gene TRBD1, 5 bases. Trimming cost V 8 bases and J 5 bases, with 24 bases left between them. Per the germline V gene, CDR1 is MGHDK and CDR2 is SYGVNS. CDR3 length equals 16 residues.

J is TRBJ2-3 and V is TRBV4-2; 10 bases are shared with TRBD1. CDR1 is LGHNA, CDR2 YNFKEQ, per germline. The CDR3 spans 15 residues. V lost 3 bases to trimming and J lost 3 bases; unmatched junction nucleotides: 3. The CDR3 DNA reads TGTGCCAGCAGCCAGGGGGGACAGGGGACAGATACGCAGTATTTT. Amino acids: CASSQGGQGTDTQYF.

V gene TRBV27 combines with J gene TRBJ1-2, with TRBD1 identical over 7 bases. J gave up 7 bases and V 5 bases, and 10 bases lay outside the gene matches. The V gene's germline CDR1 is MNHEY and CDR2 SMNVEV (reference sequence). The CDR3 is made up of 14 amino acids. The CDR3 region has the DNA TGTGCCAGCAGTCCCTCCGTGACAGGGAGTGGCTACACCTTC. Translating gives CASSPSVTGSGYTF.

This clone was detected only a few times. This chain joins TRBV7-2 and TRBJ2-7; possible D gene TRBD1, 6 bases. The CDR3 consists of 14 residues. Trimming removed 2 bases from V and 5 bases from J, with 13 bases in between. Germline CDR1 is SGHTA and CDR2 is FQGNSA. Here the CDR3 DNA reads TGTGCCAGCAGCTTAATCGACAGGATACACGAGCAGTACTTC. Its translation is CASSLIDRIHEQYF.

This clone was seen only once. The gene calls are TRBV29-1 and TRBJ1-2; D is unclear. Germline V gives CDR1 SQVTM, CDR2 ANQGSEA. The V end lost 6 bases, the J end lost 0 bases, and 11 bases lay between the germline ends. The CDR3 length is 13 residues. The CDR3 here is CSVGAEANYGYTF. CDR3 nucleotide sequence: TGCAGCGTGGGAGCGGAAGCTAACTATGGCTACACCTTC.

CDR3 amino acids: CASNNIKSINEQFF. CDR3 nucleotides: TGCGCCAGTAACAACATAAAAAGTATCAATGAGCAGTTCTTC. The genes are TRBV5-1 and TRBJ2-1; D is unclear. From germline, CDR1 is SGHRS and CDR2 YFSETQ. The CDR3 is 14 amino acids. The V gene lost 8 bases and the J gene lost 6 bases, with 18 bases spanning the gap.

The chain employs TRBV14 and TRBJ1-2; tentative D call: TRBD1 (6 bases). Germline CDR1 reads SGHDN; CDR2 reads FVKESK. Trimming took 3 bases from V and 5 from J, leaving 16 bases between them. CDR3 size: 15 residues. For the CDR3, the DNA is TGTGCCAGCAGCCAGTCAGGAACAGGGCGGTATGGCTACACCTTC. As protein: CASSQSGTGRYGYTF.

The chain has TRBV7-8 and TRBJ1-5; TRBD1 matches at 11 bases. Per the germline V gene, CDR1 is SGHVS and CDR2 is FQNEAQ. The junction had 7 bases not matched to a gene; V was cut back by 6 bases and J by 0 bases. The length of the CDR3 is 17 residues. CDR3 loop: CASRRDRGAYSNQPQHF. CDR3 nucleotides: TGTGCCAGCAGACGGGACAGGGGGGCCTATAGCAATCAGCCCCAGCATTTT. The full variable domain, its missing parts supplied by reference TRBV7-8 and TRBJ1-5, is GAGVSQSPRYKVAKRGQDVALRCDPISGHVSLFWYQQALGQGPEFLTYFQNEAQLDKSGLPSDRFFAERPEGSVSTLKIQRTQQEDSAVYLCASRRDRGAYSNQPQHFGDGTRLSIL.

The chain uses TRBV4-3 and TRBJ2-1, with 7 bases aligning to TRBD1. CDR1 is LGHNA and CDR2 is YSLEER in the germline V gene. The CDR3 sequence is 18 residues long. The junction had 11 bases not matched to a gene; V was cut back by 1 base and J by 2 bases. In DNA form, the CDR3 reads TGCGCCAGCAGCCAAGTCGGCAGGGGGTCAGGCGCCTACAATGAGCAGTTCTTC. Translated: CASSQVGRGSGAYNEQFF.

V and J are TRBV2 and TRBJ1-2; D is perhaps TRBD1 (5 bases). Germline V CDR1 and CDR2: SNHLY, FYNNEI. The CDR3 contains 12 residues. Trimming shortened V by 6 bases and J by 8 bases, and 13 bases separated the two germline ends. The CDR3 DNA follows: TGTGCCAGCAGGGAAAGGGGTGGAGGCTACACCTTC. It translates to CASRERGGGYTF.